The clone carrying this T cell receptor (beta chain) was counted at least ten times. Antigen specificity is unknown. V gave up 7 bases and J gave up 0 bases, with 9 bases separating them. CDR3 length: 13 residues. The germline V gene encodes CDR1 MNHNS and CDR2 SASEGT. This record comes from a study of tumor-infiltrating lymphocytes in primary liver carcinoma. The overall study: Productive TCRbeta read counts per sample ran from roughly 3.7 to 6.8 million and were similar across tissue types. Study-wide findings and caveats: It was in tumors, not blood, that the top-250-clone fraction was significantly higher (p = 0.039).

Starting material of about 0.45 ug total RNA yielded TCR beta cDNA via a constant-region primer. Libraries for TCR beta were built through three nested multiplex PCR rounds, which together made up a slightly modified ARM-PCR procedure. Rounds one and two of PCR, each of roughly 10 cycles, were primed with TRBV1-TRBV30 forward primers and a C-beta reverse primer. TCRdb ran MiXCR on the multiplex PCR reads and lists one entry per CDR3 protein. This sample yields approximately 99,000 distinct CDR3 sequences, of which roughly 69% are seen a single time; around 9.5% belongs to the top ten. Unsorted bulk tissue, about 20-32 mg of it, served as the source for co-extraction of RNA and DNA.

Sequenced sample: liver tumor tissue from sampling region 5. As to subset: tumor region T5, tumor centre. The chain carries TRBV6-1 and TRBJ1-1; no clear D. The receptor's source is a woman between 55 and 75 years old with primary liver carcinoma and hepatitis B virus infection. The CDR3 bases are TGTGCCAGCATTCCGGGATTGAACACTGAAGCTTTCTTT. The encoded protein is CASIPGLNTEAFF.